This T cell receptor (beta chain) stems from a study of post-analysis software for immune sequencing data. Points from the study as a whole: Roughly five TRBV segments were significantly more frequent in patients than in controls. TRBV5-6, TRBV5-1 and TRBV20-1 were among these segments.

Unique molecular identifiers were present in the TCR beta cDNA libraries. TCRdb called the PCR reads again in MiXCR, with one record for every CDR3 protein. The sample comprises about 820,000 distinct CDR3 sequences, roughly half of which are singletons, and 4% to 5.5% rests with the top ten. As regards this clonotype: The antigen remains unidentified.

Germline CDR1 reads SGHRS; CDR2 reads YFSETQ. J was trimmed by 0 bases and V by 3 bases; bases with no gene match: 16. The length of the CDR3 is 19 residues. The specimen was blood. The TCR sequence derives from a girl aged 5 to 17 with multiple sclerosis. This sequence joins TRBV5-1 and TRBJ2-3; TRBD2 matches 7 bases. DNA of the CDR3: TGCGCCAGCAGCTGGGGGGGTCTGGAGCGGGCTTATAGCACAGATACGCAGTATTTT. Translating gives CASSWGGLERAYSTDTQYF. The full variable domain, with the rest looked up from reference TRBV5-1 and TRBJ2-3, is KAGVTQTPRYLIKTRGQQVTLSCSPISGHRSVSWYQQTPGQGLQFLFEYFSETQRNKGNFPGRFSGRQFSNSRSEMNVSTLELGDSALYLCASSWGGLERAYSTDTQYFGPGTRLTVL.